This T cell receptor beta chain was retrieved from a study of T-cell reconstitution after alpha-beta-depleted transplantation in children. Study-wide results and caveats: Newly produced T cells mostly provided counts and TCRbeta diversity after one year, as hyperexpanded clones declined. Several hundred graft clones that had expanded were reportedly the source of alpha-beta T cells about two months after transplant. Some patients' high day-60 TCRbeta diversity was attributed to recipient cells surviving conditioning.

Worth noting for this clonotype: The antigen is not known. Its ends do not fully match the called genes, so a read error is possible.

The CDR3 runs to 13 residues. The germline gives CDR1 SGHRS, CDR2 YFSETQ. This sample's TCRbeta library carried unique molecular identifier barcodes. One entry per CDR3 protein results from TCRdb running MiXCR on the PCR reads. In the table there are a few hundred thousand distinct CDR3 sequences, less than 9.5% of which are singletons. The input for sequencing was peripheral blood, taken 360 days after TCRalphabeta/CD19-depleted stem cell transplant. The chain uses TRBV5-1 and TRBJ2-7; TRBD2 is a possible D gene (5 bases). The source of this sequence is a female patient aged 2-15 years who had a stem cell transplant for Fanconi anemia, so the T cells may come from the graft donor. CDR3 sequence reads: CASTLPGSYEQYF. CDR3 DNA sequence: TGCGCCAGCACCTTGCCGGGGTCCTACGAGCAGTACTTC.